This TCR beta chain was sequenced in a study of blood T cells in healthy people across ages. Each donor was a healthy Caucasian individual from Russia, aged 6 to 90. It was with a sample-barcoded 5' primer and a J-beta primer mix that a second PCR of roughly 7 to 12 cycles was run. Individual samples furnished no less than 3 million CDR3-containing paired-end reads apiece. TCRdb re-analysed the 5' RACE reads in MiXCR, keeping a single row per CDR3 protein. The data contain roughly 2 million distinct CDR3 sequences, around 48% of them singletons. From germline, CDR1 is SGHRS and CDR2 YFSETQ. The CDR3 consists of 15 residues. Trimming stripped 6 bases from V and 5 bases from J, with 19 bases between.

Sequenced sample: blood. The V gene is TRBV5-1, the J gene TRBJ2-3; the D gene is possibly TRBD2 (6 bases). The TCR sequence derives from a woman in her thirties or forties in good health. The CDR3 DNA follows: TGCGCCAGCAATGCCGGGACTCCTTCAGGAGATACGCAGTATTTT. Encoded protein: CASNAGTPSGDTQYF.